The sequence of this TCR beta chain was determined in a study of blood T cell repertoires in COVID-19. Study background: Acute-phase and convalescent COVID-19 samples originated in the United States, Italy and Spain. Sources were T cells, B-cell-depleted T cells, or PBMCs; the material itself was cDNA or gDNA.

The germline V gene has CDR1 MNHEY and CDR2 SMNVEV (reference sequence). V trimming: 2 bases; J trimming: 5 bases; junction bases outside the gene matches: 5. The CDR3 is 14 residues long. In the authors' workflow: Estimates of nucleated cell counts were drawn from the amplification of reference gene primers. Sequencing was performed with immunoSEQ multiplex PCR; in TCRdb, only in-frame clones are kept and a portion is missing. V, J and clone size are taken as reported in that table, and D and trimming were inferred from the DNA itself. Counted here are approximately 96,000 clones, about 88% occurring once; the ten biggest clones make up roughly 3%.

V gene TRBV27 combines with J gene TRBJ2-5; 7 bases are shared with TRBD1. The sequenced material came from peripheral blood. The sequence derives from a woman of 80 years or more with acute or convalescent COVID-19. The CDR3 DNA reads TGTGCCAGCAGTTTAAAGGGGGCAGGGGAGACCCAGTACTTC. Protein sequence: CASSLKGAGETQYF.